Presented here are 17 T cell receptor beta chains from one specimen sequenced in a study of blood T cell repertoires in COVID-19. Libraries were prepared by immunoSEQ multiplex PCR; TCRdb keeps only in-frame clonotypes and omits some of them. The data show around 250,000 clones, approximately 81% seen once. The sample was peripheral blood. The source is a woman under 30 with acute or convalescent COVID-19.

V usage is TRBV19 and J usage is TRBJ2-1, with D perhaps matching TRBD2 (6 bases). From germline, CDR1 is LNHDA and CDR2 SQIVND (reference sequence). This CDR3 is built from 15 residues. Trimming removed 3 bases at V and 4 bases at J, with 13 bases between. The CDR3 spells CASSMGLAEYNEQFF. CDR3 coding DNA: TGTGCCAGTAGTATGGGGTTAGCGGAGTACAATGAGCAGTTCTTC.

The chain employs TRBV9 and TRBJ1-1; maybe TRBD1 (5 bases). Germline-derived CDR1 and CDR2 are SGDLS and YYNGEE. The CDR3 length is 14 residues. Between the trimmed V and J ends, which lost 4 bases and 0 bases, there was a span of 10 bases. The CDR3 loop is CASSSRGVNTEAFF. In DNA, the CDR3 is TGTGCCAGCAGCTCACGGGGGGTGAACACTGAAGCTTTCTTT.

The V call is TRBV6-5, the J call TRBJ2-1; TRBD2 aligns across 11 bases. Germline CDR1 reads MNHEY; CDR2 reads SVGAGI. The CDR3 extends over 15 amino acids. J gave up 3 bases and V 9 bases, and 7 bases lay outside the gene matches. CDR3 region: CASFSGTSGYNEQFF. The CDR3 region has the DNA TGTGCCAGTTTCTCCGGGACTAGCGGCTACAATGAGCAGTTCTTC.

The chain is built from TRBV6-1 and TRBJ2-7, with D unresolved. Trimming stripped 3 bases from V and 3 bases from J, with 3 bases between. The CDR3 is 11 amino acids. Germline CDR1 is MNHNS and CDR2 is SASEGT. The CDR3 protein is CASSDNYEQYF. CDR3 DNA: TGTGCCAGCAGTGATAACTACGAGCAGTACTTC.

This clone was recorded once. V and J are TRBV5-4 and TRBJ2-1; the D gene is possibly TRBD2 (7 bases). The CDR3 runs to 14 residues. Per germline, CDR1 SGHNT and CDR2 YYREEE (reference sequence). The germline V and J ends were trimmed by 5 bases and 7 bases, with 16 bases remaining between them. The CDR3 loop reads CASRLGGAGNEQFF. The DNA of the CDR3 is TGTGCCAGCAGGTTAGGGGGGGCTGGAAATGAGCAGTTCTTC.

The V call is TRBV4-3, the J call TRBJ2-6; maybe TRBD2 (6 bases). In germline, CDR1 is LGHNA, CDR2 YSLEER. CDR3 length: 19 amino acids. The V end was cut by 0 bases, the J end by 2 bases, with 17 bases between. CDR3 DNA: TGCGCCAGCAGCCAAGATCAGAGAGGAGGAGGGCCTGGGGCCAACGTCCTGACTTTC. It codes for CASSQDQRGGGPGANVLTF.

The gene calls are TRBV28 and TRBJ1-2, with D possibly matching TRBD1 (6 bases). Germline V gives CDR1 MDHEN, CDR2 SYDVKM. V dropped 6 bases and J dropped 4 bases, with 18 bases sitting between them. There are 15 residues in the CDR3. CDR3 sequence: CASRQDPTGIYGYTF. Written as DNA, the CDR3 is TGTGCCAGCAGGCAAGACCCTACAGGGATCTATGGCTACACCTTC.

As DNA, the CDR3 is TGTGCCAGCAGTTTTGGACAGGGGGGTAGTGAGCAGTTCTTC. Protein sequence: CASSFGQGGSEQFF. The V and J genes are TRBV6-5 and TRBJ2-1; the match to TRBD1 covers 10 bases. V gave up 4 bases and J gave up 9 bases; unmatched junction bases: 6. CDR1 MNHEY and CDR2 SVGAGI come from the germline V gene. CDR3 size: 14 residues.

The V gene is TRBV21-1, the J gene TRBJ2-2; the table names TRBD1, a call not compared with the DNA. TRBV21-1 is labeled a pseudogene. The CDR3 sequence is 19 residues long. CDR3 sequence: CASSKVALRDRANTGELFF. The CDR3 DNA follows: TGTGCCAGCAGCAAAGTAGCGCTTCGGGACAGGGCGAACACCGGGGAGCTGTTTTTT.

The V and J genes are TRBV27 and TRBJ2-1; the D gene is possibly TRBD1 (6 bases). Trimming took 6 bases from V and 3 from J, leaving 9 bases between them. The CDR3 length is 13 residues. Germline V gene lookup returns CDR1 MNHEY and CDR2 SMNVEV (reference sequence). The CDR3 loop is CASRAGDYNEQFF. CDR3 nucleotides: TGTGCCAGCAGAGCAGGGGACTACAATGAGCAGTTCTTC.

The chain couples TRBV10-2 to TRBJ1-4, with D possibly TRBD1 on 5 matching bases. The germline V gene encodes CDR1 WSHSY and CDR2 SAAADI. Trimming stripped 6 bases from V and 0 bases from J, with 20 bases between. This CDR3 comprises 18 residues. As DNA, the CDR3 is TGCGCCAGCAGGGGAACAGGAGGGGAGACCGCAACTAATGAAAAACTGTTTTTT. Amino acid sequence: CASRGTGGETATNEKLFF.

The table lists this clone with a count of one. V usage is TRBV27 and J usage is TRBJ1-5, with D possibly matching TRBD1 (5 bases). The V end was cut by 7 bases, the J end by 0 bases, with 22 bases between. Germline CDR1 reads MNHEY; CDR2 reads SMNVEV (reference sequence). The CDR3 totals 18 residues. The chain's CDR3 is CASTPSNTWGYSNQPQHF. CDR3 DNA: TGTGCCAGCACCCCTTCCAACACTTGGGGCTATAGCAATCAGCCCCAGCATTTT.

The CDR3, as DNA: TGTGCCAGCAGCTTAGAGGCTAGCGCAACCTACGAGCAGTACTTC. This translates into CASSLEASATYEQYF. The genes are TRBV7-6 and TRBJ2-7, with D perhaps TRBD2 (6 bases). The CDR3 is 15 amino acids. Germline loops: CDR1 SGHVS, CDR2 FNYEAQ. V was cut by 1 base and J by 2 bases, with 12 bases left in between.

This clone was counted between two and nine times. The chain recombines TRBV4-2 with TRBJ1-1, with 8 nucleotides matching TRBD1. The trim removed 9 bases at V and 3 bases at J, leaving 9 bases unmatched. Per the germline V gene, CDR1 is LGHNA and CDR2 is YNFKEQ. CDR3 size: 14 residues. The CDR3 protein is CASLPQGEYTEAFF. The CDR3 DNA reads as TGTGCCAGTCTTCCACAGGGGGAATACACTGAAGCTTTCTTT.

This clone appeared once. The chain recombines TRBV5-4 with TRBJ2-3; TRBD1 agrees at 9 bases. The CDR3 is made up of 15 amino acids. V was clipped by 4 bases and J by 1 base; unmatched bases: 4. Germline loops: CDR1 SGHNT, CDR2 YYREEE (reference sequence). CDR3 DNA: TGTGCCAGCAGCCCTACAGGGGGCCGCACAGATACGCAGTATTTT. Translation: CASSPTGGRTDTQYF.

Only a few counts were recorded for this clone. The rearrangement uses TRBV6-5 and TRBJ1-5, with D possibly matching TRBD1 (5 bases). V lost 6 bases and J lost 7, with 13 bases in between. The CDR3 has 13 residues. Germline V lookup: CDR1 MNHEY, CDR2 SVGAGI. CDR3 amino acids: CASSHGGGQPQHF. As DNA, the CDR3 is TGTGCCAGCAGCCACGGGGGGGGACAGCCCCAGCATTTT.

This clone occurred once. The chain couples TRBV11-2 to TRBJ1-6; TRBD1 matches at 9 bases. Germline V gene sequence: CDR1 SGHAT, CDR2 FQNNGV. CDR3 size: 14 residues. V lost 3 bases and J lost 7; bases outside the gene matches: 1. The CDR3 sequence is CASSFGTGNSPLHF. DNA for the CDR3: TGTGCCAGCAGCTTCGGGACAGGGAATTCACCCCTCCACTTT.